The T cell receptor (beta chain) under discussion was sequenced for a study of CD8 T cells in Susac syndrome. Overall study: Among the Susac syndrome patients who underwent sequencing, roughly six had clinically active disease, while 8 or 9 of them were in remission. Treatment status at blood draw for the Susac syndrome patients was therapy-naive, corticosteroids, or intravenous immunoglobulin alone.

RNA totalling roughly 0.5 to 1 ug underwent reverse transcription with random hexamers. The amplification used immunoSEQ multiplex PCR on TCR beta CDR3; it spanned 54 Vbeta and 13 Jbeta. Each CDR3 protein gets one entry after TCRdb re-called the immunoSEQ multiplex PCR reads with MiXCR. The data contain about 94,000 distinct CDR3 sequences, around 94% of them singletons. The germline CDR1 and CDR2 sequences are LNHNV and YYDKDF (reference sequence). With 5 bases clipped from V and 5 bases from J, the junction kept 7 bases outside the gene matches. This CDR3 is 15 amino acids long. What was sequenced was CD4+ T cells from PBMCs. This receptor was taken from a human donor with Susac syndrome. The chain employs TRBV15 and TRBJ2-1; the match to TRBD1 covers 9 bases. CDR3 sequence (DNA): TGTGCCACCAGCCGGGGGGACAGGGACAACAATGAGCAGTTCTTC. Its translation: CATSRGDRDNNEQFF.